The clone carrying this TCR beta chain showed up just once. The antigen is not known. The data were obtained in a study of T cell responses to AZD1222 COVID-19 vaccine. Whole-study results and caveats: Samples come after the peak T cell response, not at day 14. The donor group comprised mostly white British people and more females; the analysis possibly underestimated clonal diversity.

Profiled with immunoSEQ multiplex PCR; TCRdb holds only in-frame clones, not every one. Of some 83,000 clones listed, 85% to 90% are singletons. The V end lost 1 base, the J end lost 7 bases, and 11 bases lay between the germline ends. The CDR3 has 13 amino acids. Germline lookup yields CDR1 LGHDT and CDR2 YNNKEL (reference sequence). The chain has TRBV3-1 (or the pseudogene TRBV3-2) and TRBJ2-7; D gene unclear. Sequencing used peripheral blood, obtained on day 0 of AZD1222 vaccination. The receptor was isolated from an adult in good health. This chain's CDR3 is CASSQVIGLEQYF. The DNA of the CDR3 is TGTGCCAGCAGCCAAGTCATCGGATTAGAGCAGTACTTC.